This TCR beta chain was identified during a study of T cells in Graves' hyperthyroidism and ophthalmopathy. About the research overall: Prior to any treatment, at the point of initial diagnosis, peripheral blood was collected.

Uncontrolled infection, other autoimmune disease, pregnancy or lactation disqualified patients from enrolment. The PBMCs were sourced from fresh peripheral blood (about 10 ml). The study's findings and limits: Blood also showed most of the thyroid clonotypes that were expanded above 0.001.

Amplified TCR beta CDR3 regions came from RNA transcripts. HTBI primers drove first-round RT-PCR of the TCR CDR3. Via MiXCR, TCRdb re-called the multiplex PCR reads, giving one row per CDR3 protein. The sample includes 600,000 to 650,000 distinct CDR3 sequences, around 15% of them seen just once. At least ten counts were recorded for this clonotype. Antigen: not known. The CDR3 is 17 residues long. V lost 5 bases, J lost 2 bases, and 16 bases stayed unmatched. Per germline, CDR1 DFQATT and CDR2 SNEGSKA (reference sequence). This TCR derives from a woman in her twenties or thirties with Graves' hyperthyroidism. The genes are TRBV20-1 and TRBJ2-3; the match to TRBD2 covers 7 bases. Sequencing was performed on blood. The CDR3 protein is CSASVPSGAGFTDTQYF. Written as DNA, the CDR3 is TGCAGTGCTTCAGTCCCCTCAGGAGCGGGGTTCACAGATACGCAGTATTTT.